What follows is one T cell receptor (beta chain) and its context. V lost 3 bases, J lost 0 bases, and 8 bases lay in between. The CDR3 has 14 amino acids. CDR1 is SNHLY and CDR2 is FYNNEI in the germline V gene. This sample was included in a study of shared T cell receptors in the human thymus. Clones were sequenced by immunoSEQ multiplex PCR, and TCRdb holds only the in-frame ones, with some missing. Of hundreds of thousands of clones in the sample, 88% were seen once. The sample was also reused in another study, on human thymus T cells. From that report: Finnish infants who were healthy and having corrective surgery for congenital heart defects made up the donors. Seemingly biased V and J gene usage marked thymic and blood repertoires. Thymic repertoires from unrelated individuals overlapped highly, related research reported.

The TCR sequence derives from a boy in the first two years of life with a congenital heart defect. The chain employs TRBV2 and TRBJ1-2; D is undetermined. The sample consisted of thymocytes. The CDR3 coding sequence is TGTGCCAGCAGTGATCCGGTTTCTAACTATGGCTACACCTTC. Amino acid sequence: CASSDPVSNYGYTF.